The 26 T cell receptor beta chains below come from one sample, sequenced in a study of blood T cell repertoires in COVID-19. Generated by immunoSEQ multiplex PCR, the TCRdb table keeps only in-frame clones and is missing some. The sample shows 55,000 to 80,000 clones, approximately 86% of them seen only once. The sequenced material came from peripheral blood. These receptors were collected from a man between 65 and 79 years old with acute or convalescent COVID-19.

In nucleotides, the CDR3 is TGTGCCAGCAGCCAAATCCGCAGTATGGTTCCCGATACGCAGTATTTT. Its protein product is CASSQIRSMVPDTQYF. The rearrangement joins TRBV5-5 to TRBJ2-3; D gene ambiguous. This CDR3 comprises 16 residues. Germline-derived CDR1 and CDR2 are SGHKS and YYEKEE (reference sequence). The germline V and J ends were trimmed by 4 bases and 6 bases, with 21 bases remaining between them.

The chain carries TRBV7-9 and TRBJ1-4; no clear D. The germline CDR1 and CDR2 sequences are SEHNR and FQNEAQ (reference sequence). Trimming removed 5 bases at V and 0 bases at J, with 10 bases between. The CDR3 spans 15 residues. The CDR3 DNA is TGTGCCAGCAGCCCCACAGCCGCAACTAATGAAAAACTGTTTTTT. This sequence encodes CASSPTAATNEKLFF.

V and J are TRBV5-5 and TRBJ1-1; tentative D call: TRBD1 (6 bases). The CDR3 extends over 16 amino acids. V gave up 1 base and J gave up 0 bases, with 13 bases separating them. The germline V gene encodes CDR1 SGHKS and CDR2 YYEKEE (reference sequence). CDR3 protein: CASSLYQGSVNTEAFF. The CDR3 nucleotides read TGTGCCAGCAGCTTGTATCAGGGGTCAGTGAACACTGAAGCTTTCTTT.

The rearrangement uses TRBV25-1 and TRBJ1-2, with 7 positions matching TRBD1. Germline CDR1 MGHDK, CDR2 SYGVNS. The V gene end was trimmed by 4 bases and the J gene end by 8 bases; junction bases not matched to a gene: 13. CDR3 length: 15 amino acids. The CDR3 region has the DNA TGTGCCAGCAGTGGACTTACAGGGGATGCTAGGGGCTACACCTTC. It encodes CASSGLTGDARGYTF.

This clone has only a few counts. This chain uses TRBV18 with TRBJ2-7; 8 nucleotides match TRBD1. Germline CDR1 reads KGHSH; CDR2 reads LQKENI. There are 15 residues in the CDR3. With V trimmed by 4 bases and J by 3 bases, 8 bases remained unmatched. DNA for the CDR3: TGTGCCAGCTCACAGGGACAGGAATTTATCTACGAGCAGTACTTC. This translates into CASSQGQEFIYEQYF.

On this clone itself: A read error may account for a junction end that differs from germline. The J gene is TRBJ1-2, the V gene TRBV5-8, with D possibly being TRBD1 (6 bases). Germline CDR1 reads SGHTS; CDR2 reads YDEGEE. The CDR3 contains 11 residues. CDR3 residues: CASRLRGGYTF. The CDR3 DNA sequence: TGTGCCAGCCGCTTGAGGGGGGGCTACACCTTC.

The chain uses TRBV5-4 and TRBJ1-1; D is unclear. CDR3 length: 12 residues. Germline V gene sequence: CDR1 SGHNT, CDR2 YYREEE (reference sequence). V was shortened by 2 bases and J by 4 bases, with 6 bases between the two germline ends. CDR3 protein: CASSFPGTEAFF. The DNA for the CDR3 is TGTGCCAGCAGCTTCCCGGGCACTGAAGCTTTCTTT. Drawing the rest from reference TRBV5-4 and TRBJ1-1, the complete variable domain is ETGVTQSPTHLIKTRGQQVTLRCSSQSGHNTVSWYQQALGQGPQFIFQYYREEENGRGNFPPRFSGLQFPNYSSELNVNALELDDSALYLCASSFPGTEAFFGQGTRLTVV.

The CDR3 coding sequence is TGTGCCAGCAGCATACCACAGGGTTATAATTCACCCCTCCACTTT. It encodes CASSIPQGYNSPLHF. This chain joins TRBV21-1 and TRBJ1-6; the D segment call TRBD1 is taken from the table without a DNA check. TRBV21-1 counts as a pseudogene. The CDR3 is 15 residues long.

The gene calls are TRBV2 and TRBJ1-1; weak D call: TRBD1 (5 bases). CDR3 length: 11 amino acids. CDR1 and CDR2 (germline): SNHLY, FYNNEI. Trimming removed 10 bases from V and 1 base from J, with 7 bases in between. The DNA of the CDR3 is TGTGCCACGCAGGGGAACACTGAAGCTTTCTTT. Its translation is CATQGNTEAFF.

This clone is a singleton in its sample. V and J are TRBV3-1 (or the pseudogene TRBV3-2) and TRBJ2-7; 8 positions agree with TRBD2. Germline CDR1 is LGHDT and CDR2 is YNNKEL (reference sequence). The V gene end was trimmed by 4 bases and the J gene end by 3 bases; junction bases not matched to a gene: 8. This CDR3 has 15 residues. CDR3: CASSPSGSKGYEQYF. CDR3 bases: TGTGCCAGCAGCCCCAGCGGGAGTAAGGGCTACGAGCAGTACTTC.

The rearrangement joins TRBV5-1 to TRBJ2-2; 11 bases are a match to TRBD1. V lost 7 bases and J lost 4; bases outside the gene matches: 0. Germline CDR1 and CDR2: SGHRS and YFSETQ. The CDR3 is made up of 13 amino acids. CDR3 DNA sequence: TGCGCCAGCGGGACAGGGGGCACCGGGGAGCTGTTTTTT. Protein product: CASGTGGTGELFF.

V gene TRBV3-1 (or the pseudogene TRBV3-2) combines with J gene TRBJ2-7, with a tentative D call TRBD1 (6 bases). This CDR3 has 14 amino acids. V lost 5 bases and J lost 1, with 12 bases in between. Germline V CDR1 and CDR2: LGHDT, YNNKEL (reference sequence). The CDR3 protein is CASSNIGQSYEQYF. Here the CDR3 DNA reads TGTGCCAGCAGCAACATCGGACAGTCCTACGAGCAGTACTTC.

The chain joins TRBV6-2 or TRBV6-3 to TRBJ2-5; 7 bases fit TRBD2. Germline V gene data show CDR1 as MNHEY and CDR2 as SVGEGT. J lost 4 bases, V lost 3 bases, and 8 bases had no gene match. There are 15 residues in the CDR3. The chain's CDR3 is CASSYPGRVVETQYF. DNA for the CDR3: TGTGCCAGCAGTTATCCAGGGAGGGTTGTAGAGACCCAGTACTTC.

The rearrangement joins TRBV19 to TRBJ2-7; 7 bases match TRBD1. The V and J ends lost 1 base and 3 bases, in that order; junction bases with no gene match: 0. The CDR3 is made up of 13 amino acids. Germline V lookup: CDR1 LNHDA, CDR2 SQIVND (reference sequence). The DNA of the CDR3 is TGTGCCAGTAGTATAGGGACAGGCTACGAGCAGTACTTC. Residues: CASSIGTGYEQYF.

This rearrangement joins TRBV7-4 to TRBJ2-5; 8 nucleotides line up with TRBD2. The trim removed 6 bases at V and 4 bases at J, leaving 19 bases unmatched. This CDR3 is built from 18 residues. In germline, CDR1 is SGHVT, CDR2 SQSDAQ. CDR3 sequence: CASRDKGSGTRCSETQYF. CDR3 coding DNA: TGTGCCAGCAGAGACAAGGGTTCCGGGACTAGGTGTTCAGAGACCCAGTACTTC.

V and J are TRBV4-1 and TRBJ1-4, with TRBD1 matching 9 bases. CDR3 length: 16 residues. Germline lookup yields CDR1 MGHRA and CDR2 YSYEKL. J was trimmed by 8 bases and V by 4 bases; bases with no gene match: 11. CDR3 nucleotide sequence: TGCGCCAGCAGCCTCACTCCGTGGACAGGGGAAGAAAAACTGTTTTTT. It encodes CASSLTPWTGEEKLFF.

The count of this clone is one. The CDR3 DNA sequence: TGCGCCAGCAGCTTGGAAGCGACTAACTATGGCTACACCTTC. Translation gives CASSLEATNYGYTF. The rearrangement uses TRBV5-1 and TRBJ1-2; the D is unclear. Trimming shortened V by 0 bases and J by 0 bases, and 6 bases separated the two germline ends. CDR1 is SGHRS, CDR2 YFSETQ, per germline. This CDR3 is built from 14 residues.

Here the CDR3 reads CASSSTGEGRMNTEAFF. The CDR3 coding sequence is TGCGCCAGCAGCTCAACAGGGGAAGGGAGAATGAACACTGAAGCTTTCTTT. The chain joins TRBV5-1 to TRBJ1-1; 7 bases are shared with TRBD1. The length of the CDR3 is 17 residues. The germline V gene encodes CDR1 SGHRS and CDR2 YFSETQ. The V and J ends lost 3 bases and 0 bases, in that order; junction bases with no gene match: 11.

The chain recombines TRBV6-5 with TRBJ1-6; D is ambiguous. Between the trimmed V and J ends, which lost 4 bases and 0 bases, there was a span of 10 bases. The CDR3 has 16 residues. Germline V gives CDR1 MNHEY, CDR2 SVGAGI. The CDR3 nucleotides read TGTGCCAGCAGTTTAGATGTGGTCTCCTATAATTCACCCCTCCACTTT. Amino acid sequence: CASSLDVVSYNSPLHF.

For the CDR3, the DNA is TGTGCCAGCAGACGTCCGGGGACTAATGAAGCTTTCTTT. Translated: CASRRPGTNEAFF. The chain combines TRBV6-5 with TRBJ1-1, with D possibly TRBD1 on 5 matching bases. Germline V gene lookup returns CDR1 MNHEY and CDR2 SVGAGI. The CDR3 runs to 13 residues. V lost 6 bases and J 7 bases, leaving 15 bases between the germline ends.

The chain couples TRBV6-6 to TRBJ2-7; unclear D gene. V was cut by 5 bases and J by 4 bases, with 6 bases left in between. The germline V gene encodes CDR1 MNHNY and CDR2 SVGAGI (reference sequence). The CDR3 spans 11 residues. In DNA, the CDR3 is TGTGCCAGCAGTGTCCTATACGAGCAGTACTTC. Translation: CASSVLYEQYF.

The rearrangement uses TRBV5-1 and TRBJ2-1; TRBD2 matches at 12 bases. The V gene end was trimmed by 3 bases and the J gene end by 4 bases; junction bases not matched to a gene: 2. CDR1 is SGHRS and CDR2 is YFSETQ in the germline V gene. There are 15 residues in the CDR3. This CDR3 is CASSSGLAGYNEQFF. The DNA for the CDR3 is TGCGCCAGCAGCTCGGGACTAGCGGGTTACAATGAGCAGTTCTTC.

The chain couples TRBV24-1 to TRBJ2-2, with TRBD2 matching 9 bases. Germline CDR1 KGHDR, CDR2 SFDVKD. The CDR3 covers 18 residues. The V and J ends lost 4 bases and 0 bases, in that order; junction bases with no gene match: 8. CDR3 loop: CATSDPAGGLANTGELFF. The CDR3 nucleotides read TGTGCCACCAGTGACCCAGCGGGAGGCCTCGCGAACACCGGGGAGCTGTTTTTT.

This clone was counted a single time. The junction departs from germline at one end; a sequencing error may be responsible. The CDR3 nucleotides are TGTGCCAGCAGAGAAGAACTAGCGGGGCCCTACAATGAGCAGTTCTTC. Its translation: CASREELAGPYNEQFF. This rearrangement joins TRBV6-1 to TRBJ2-1, with TRBD2 matching over 10 bases. The germline V gene encodes CDR1 MNHNS and CDR2 SASEGT. The CDR3 runs to 16 residues.

V gene TRBV4-1 combines with J gene TRBJ2-5; 9 bases are a match to TRBD2. The germline V gene has CDR1 MGHRA and CDR2 YSYEKL. This CDR3 is 16 amino acids long. V gave up 3 bases and J gave up 4 bases; unmatched junction bases: 9. The chain's CDR3 is CASSQDPSGMRETQYF. In DNA, the CDR3 is TGCGCCAGCAGCCAGGACCCTAGCGGGATGAGAGAGACCCAGTACTTC.

This clone was recorded only once. The rearrangement links TRBV27 to TRBJ2-7; D uncertain. Germline CDR1 and CDR2: MNHEY and SMNVEV (reference sequence). Trimming took 6 bases from V and 1 from J, leaving 7 bases between them. This CDR3 has 12 residues. Written as DNA, the CDR3 is TGTGCCAGCAGCCGCACTTCCTACGAGCAGTACTTC. Translated: CASSRTSYEQYF.